This is a list of T cell receptor beta chains from one sample in a study of beta chain features in type 1 diabetes. Some clones are missing from TCRdb's copy, which holds only in-frame ones; the method was immunoSEQ multiplex PCR. The sample yields 350,000 or so clones, around 20% seen once. The sequencing sample was made of naive CD4+ T cells from blood. The receptors derive from a woman between 18 and 29 years old in good health. Both conserved end residues are part of each CDR3. D genes are given only for firm matches. Some rows have no size entry. The others give once, few or many, or a class for an expanded clone.

d_call j_call v_call clone_size cdr3_aa cdr3_nt
TRBD1 TRBJ1-6 TRBV13 NA CASSSTAPTGTSSPLHF TGTGCCAGCAGCTCTACCGCCCCGACAGGGACAAGTTCACCCCTCCACTTT
NA TRBJ1-2 TRBV30 few CAWTEGDGYTF TGTGCCTGGACGGAAGGGGATGGCTACACCTTC
NA TRBJ2-3 TRBV18 NA CASSPRAQSTDTQYF TGTGCCAGCTCACCACGGGCTCAAAGCACAGATACGCAGTATTTT
TRBD1 TRBJ2-7 TRBV6-6 few CASSSPGQGSEQYF TGTGCCAGCAGTTCCCCGGGACAGGGGTCCGAGCAGTACTTC
TRBD2 TRBJ2-1 TRBV10-3 few CATYSGLAYNEQFF TGTGCCACCTACTCGGGACTAGCGTACAATGAGCAGTTCTTC
NA TRBJ1-5 TRBV30 few CAWSRRGNQPQHF TGTGCCTGGAGTAGGAGGGGAAATCAGCCCCAGCATTTT
TRBD1 TRBJ1-2 TRBV7-9 NA CASSLGTGGSGYTF TGTGCCAGCAGCTTAGGGACAGGGGGCAGTGGCTACACCTTC
TRBD2 TRBJ2-5 TRBV15 NA CATSRGEAGGPRETQYF TGTGCCACCAGCAGAGGTGAAGCGGGAGGGCCTCGGGAGACCCAGTACTTC
NA TRBJ2-1 TRBV15 few CATSKPSTGRNEQFF TGTGCCACCAGCAAACCCTCGACAGGGAGGAATGAGCAGTTCTTC
NA TRBJ2-7 TRBV6-5 few CASSPAAGSREQYF TGTGCCAGCAGCCCCGCTGCAGGGTCTCGCGAGCAGTACTTC
NA TRBJ1-1 TRBV2 NA CASSRTPDTEAFF TGTGCCAGCTCTCGGACACCCGACACTGAAGCTTTCTTT
NA TRBJ2-3 TRBV5-1 few CASRGGVENTQYF TGCGCCAGCAGAGGCGGAGTAGAAAATACGCAGTATTTT
NA TRBJ2-1 TRBV9 few CASSVGLANLNEQFF TGTGCCAGCAGCGTAGGTTTGGCCAACCTCAATGAGCAGTTCTTC
NA TRBJ2-2 TRBV7-9 few CASSNAGSYPGELFF TGTGCCAGCAGCAACGCGGGTTCGTACCCTGGGGAGCTGTTTTTT
TRBD1 TRBJ1-2 TRBV20-1 few CSAGTGHGYTF TGCAGTGCCGGGACAGGGCATGGCTACACCTTC
NA TRBJ1-2 TRBV29-1 NA CSVGLLAVYGYTF TGCAGCGTTGGCCTGTTAGCGGTCTATGGCTACACCTTC
NA TRBJ2-7 TRBV4-1 NA CASSQANSNMAYEQYF TGCGCCAGCAGCCAAGCTAACAGTAACATGGCCTACGAGCAGTACTTC
NA TRBJ1-2 TRBV19 NA CASSNLQGNYGYTF TGTGCCAGTAGTAACCTTCAGGGGAACTATGGCTACACCTTC
NA TRBJ1-6 TRBV7-2 few CASSQNGGMASPLHF TGTGCCAGCAGCCAAAATGGAGGAATGGCTTCACCCCTCCACTTT
NA TRBJ2-1 TRBV5-5 NA CASSPGLSLFYNEQFF TGTGCCAGCAGCCCGGGACTCTCTCTGTTCTACAATGAGCAGTTCTTC
TRBD2 TRBJ2-5 TRBV7-3 NA CASSLGGSQETQYF TGTGCCAGCAGCTTGGGGGGGTCTCAAGAGACCCAGTACTTC
NA TRBJ1-5 TRBV2 few CASSELYQPQHF TGTGCCAGCAGTGAGCTATATCAGCCCCAGCATTTT
NA TRBJ2-7 TRBV7-9 few CASSLVSEVNEQYF TGTGCCAGCAGCTTAGTGTCTGAGGTGAACGAGCAGTACTTC
TRBD1 TRBJ1-2 TRBV18 few CASSPTDRVNYGYTF TGTGCCAGCTCACCAACGGACAGGGTTAACTATGGCTACACCTTC
TRBD2 TRBJ2-1 TRBV4-2 NA CASSQDRRASGDPSYNEQFF TGTGCCAGCAGCCAAGATCGCAGGGCTAGCGGGGACCCCTCCTACAATGAGCAGTTCTTC
TRBD1 TRBJ2-7 TRBV5-1 few CASSRWTGGVYEQYF TGCGCCAGCAGCCGTTGGACAGGGGGCGTCTACGAGCAGTACTTC
TRBD1 TRBJ2-1 TRBV15 few CATSRDPGGWRYGWNEQFF TGTGCCACCAGCAGAGACCCAGGGGGTTGGAGGTATGGTTGGAATGAGCAGTTCTTC
TRBD2 TRBJ2-4 TRBV7-9 few CASWGGPPNIQYF TGTGCCAGTTGGGGAGGGCCTCCGAACATTCAGTACTTC
NA TRBJ1-1 TRBV19 NA CASSIARVNTEAFF TGTGCCAGTAGTATTGCCAGGGTGAACACTGAAGCTTTCTTT
NA TRBJ1-2 TRBV30 few CAWSGRDNPNYGYTF TGTGCCTGGAGTGGCCGGGACAACCCTAACTATGGCTACACCTTC
TRBD1 TRBJ2-7 TRBV30 few CAWSVRNRGEQYF TGTGCCTGGAGTGTACGAAACAGGGGAGAGCAGTACTTC
NA TRBJ2-2 TRBV5-1 NA CASSLATANTGELFF TGCGCCAGCAGCTTGGCTACAGCGAACACCGGGGAGCTGTTTTTT
TRBD1 TRBJ1-2 TRBV29-1 NA CSVEDPGQGTGVYGYTF TGCAGCGTTGAAGATCCGGGACAGGGGACGGGCGTCTATGGCTACACCTTC
TRBD2 TRBJ2-7 TRBV30 NA CAWNSGSHEQYF TGTGCCTGGAACAGCGGGAGCCACGAGCAGTACTTC
NA TRBJ2-5 TRBV7-2 NA CASSLVSQETQYF TGTGCCAGCAGCTTAGTCTCCCAAGAGACCCAGTACTTC
NA TRBJ1-2 TRBV4-1 NA CASSTGEGRYGYTF TGCGCCAGCAGCACCGGGGAGGGGCGCTATGGCTACACCTTC
TRBD2 TRBJ2-1 TRBV18 NA CASSPRSGGGNEQFF TGTGCCAGCTCACCACGGTCGGGCGGGGGCAATGAGCAGTTCTTC
TRBD1 TRBJ1-5 TRBV9 NA CASSKGQGFNQPQHF TGTGCCAGCAGCAAGGGACAGGGCTTCAATCAGCCCCAGCATTTT
TRBD1 TRBJ2-2 TRBV15 few CATRNRQGGELFF TGTGCCACCAGAAACCGACAGGGCGGGGAGCTGTTTTTT
NA TRBJ1-5 TRBV9 few CASSPGGSNQPQHF TGTGCCAGCAGCCCCGGGGGGAGCAATCAGCCCCAGCATTTT
NA TRBJ2-7 TRBV27 NA CASRQGRSYEQYF TGTGCCAGCCGGCAGGGGCGATCCTACGAGCAGTACTTC
NA TRBJ1-3 TRBV4-1 few CASSPGVLKTGNTIYF TGCGCCAGCAGTCCCGGGGTCCTAAAGACCGGAAACACCATATATTTT
TRBD1 TRBJ2-7 TRBV2 few CASTAQGSEQYF TGTGCCAGCACCGCACAGGGGAGCGAGCAGTACTTC
TRBD1 TRBJ1-2 TRBV5-4 NA CASSLLTGRSGYTF TGTGCCAGCAGCTTGCTGACAGGGAGATCTGGCTACACCTTC
TRBD1 TRBJ2-6 TRBV5-1 NA CASSLRQGAFSGANVLTF TGCGCCAGCAGCTTGAGACAGGGGGCTTTCTCTGGGGCCAACGTCCTGACTTTC
NA TRBJ2-5 TRBV30 NA CAASGGARRETQYF TGTGCCGCCTCAGGTGGGGCCCGACGAGAGACCCAGTACTTC